What follows describes a single TCR beta chain. Its antigen is currently unknown. Time point reported: week 23, last vaccination. Vaccinated patients received 300 ug of mutant IDH1 20-mer peptide per dose, with topical imiquimod. New WHO grade 3 or 4 astrocytomas that were IDH1-mutant and ATRX-lost occurred in the donors. Trimming pared 5 bases from V and 10 bases from J, leaving 14 bases between. Germline V lookup: CDR1 SGHAT, CDR2 FQDESV (reference sequence). The CDR3 has 12 residues. This sample is part of a study of a mutant IDH1 vaccine in newly diagnosed glioma. Study-level background: Scheduled for weeks 1, 3, 5, 7, 11, 15, 19 and 23, eight vaccinations were given to patients. Averaging roughly 40 years of age, treated patients were around 60% male and 37.5% female. The study's findings and limits: Immune responses induced by the vaccine were seen in 93.3% of patients, spanning multiple MHC alleles.

The table came from immunoSEQ multiplex PCR; TCRdb's copy has only in-frame clones and leaves some out. There are fewer than 45,000 clones in the sample; about 76% occur only once, and 5.3% lies in the top ten. The sequence was collected from a man aged 50-59 years with glioma. The rearrangement links TRBV11-1 to TRBJ2-5; a weak D match, TRBD2 (6 bases). Sequenced material: PBMCs, taken from a glioma patient whose treatment included an IDH1 peptide vaccine. CDR3 sequence reads: CASSPQWGGQYF. The CDR3 DNA is TGTGCCAGCAGCCCCCAATGGGGAGGCCAGTACTTC.